The 21 T cell receptor beta chains in this list originate from one sample, sequenced in a study of blood T cells in healthy people across ages. Alongside a J-beta primer mix, a sample-barcoded 5' primer served in a second PCR lasting about 7 to 11 cycles. One entry per CDR3 protein, called by TCRdb with MiXCR from the 5' RACE reads. Of 800,000 to 1,300,000 distinct CDR3 sequences listed, roughly 24% are singletons. This sample was also put to use in a study of T cells of mothers and their children.

The sample taken for sequencing was blood. These receptors were collected from a girl aged 2-10 years in good health.

This clonotype was detected a few times. The rearrangement links TRBV7-2 to TRBJ1-1, with 9 bases that match TRBD1. This CDR3 is 14 amino acids long. J lost 4 bases, V lost 5 bases, and 5 bases had no gene match. Germline values: CDR1 SGHTA, CDR2 FQGNSA. The CDR3 bases are TGTGCCAGCAGCGCCGACAGGGGGGGCACTGAAGCTTTCTTT. Translating it yields CASSADRGGTEAFF. The whole variable domain, remainder taken from reference TRBV7-2 and TRBJ1-1, is GAGVSQSPSNKVTEKGKDVELRCDPISGHTALYWYRQSLGQGLEFLIYFQGNSAPDKSGLPSDRFSAERTGGSVSTLTIQRTQQEDSAVYLCASSADRGGTEAFFGQGTRLTVV.

V and J are TRBV10-3 and TRBJ2-1, with 10 bases fitting TRBD2. Trimming took 3 bases from V and 5 from J; bases not matched to a gene: 4. The germline CDR1 and CDR2 sequences are ENHRY and SYGVKD. This CDR3 has 15 residues. The CDR3 nucleotides read TGTGCCATCAGTGAAGGACTAGCGGTGAACAATGAGCAGTTCTTC. Translating it yields CAISEGLAVNNEQFF.

This clonotype was seen a handful of times. The J gene is TRBJ2-1, the V gene TRBV9; D is unresolved. Germline V CDR1 and CDR2: SGDLS, YYNGEE. The CDR3 has 16 amino acids. Trimming removed 0 bases from V and 1 base from J, with 11 bases in between. The CDR3 is CASSVAGSSSYNEQFF. CDR3 in DNA: TGTGCCAGCAGCGTAGCAGGCAGTAGTTCCTACAATGAGCAGTTCTTC.

This clonotype has just a few counts. V gene TRBV3-1 combines with J gene TRBJ2-1; D is uncertain. V gave up 7 bases and J gave up 7 bases, with 14 bases separating them. CDR1 is LGHDT, CDR2 YNNKEL, per germline (reference sequence). The CDR3 spans 13 residues. The CDR3 sequence is CASKKEGVNEQFF. In nucleotides, the CDR3 is TGTGCCAGCAAGAAGGAAGGTGTAAATGAGCAGTTCTTC.

This chain links TRBV3-1 with TRBJ2-7; D gene unclear. With 5 bases removed from V and 2 bases from J, the gap between germline ends came to 13 bases. The CDR3 runs to 14 residues. Germline V CDR1 and CDR2: LGHDT, YNNKEL (reference sequence). The CDR3, as DNA: TGTGCCAGCAGCTTTACTTATGACACCTACGAGCAGTACTTC. It is translated as CASSFTYDTYEQYF.

This clonotype came up a few times. V and J are TRBV7-3 and TRBJ2-7; 7 bases are shared with TRBD1. Germline V gives CDR1 SGHTA, CDR2 FQGTGA. This CDR3 spans 15 amino acids. V dropped 2 bases and J dropped 3; count of bases not matched to a gene: 7. CDR3 DNA sequence: TGTGCCAGCAGCTTAGGATACGGACAGGACTACGAGCAGTACTTC. Residues: CASSLGYGQDYEQYF.

This clonotype has only a few counts. V is TRBV12-3 or TRBV12-4 and J is TRBJ1-2, with D hard to call. V lost 1 base and J lost 8, with 17 bases in between. The CDR3 consists of 15 residues. The CDR3 is CASSLGPLVVGGYTF. The CDR3 bases are TGTGCCAGCAGTTTAGGGCCCTTGGTGGTCGGAGGCTACACCTTC.

This clonotype was picked up a small number of times. The V call is TRBV28, the J call TRBJ1-2; 7 positions agree with TRBD1. Germline V gene data show CDR1 as MDHEN and CDR2 as SYDVKM. Trimming at V came to 6 bases and at J to 8 bases, leaving 6 bases not matched to a gene. The CDR3 spans 12 residues. The CDR3 sequence is CASSLTGVGYTF. The CDR3 nucleotides read TGTGCCAGCAGCCTAACAGGGGTAGGCTACACCTTC.

The chain joins TRBV28 to TRBJ1-3, with D uncertain. CDR3 length equals 15 residues. V was trimmed by 2 bases and J by 0 bases, leaving 8 bases between them. Per germline, CDR1 MDHEN and CDR2 SYDVKM. CDR3 region: CASSLRGSSGNTIYF. DNA for the CDR3: TGTGCCAGCAGTTTAAGAGGGAGCTCTGGAAACACCATATATTTT.

This clonotype was observed a few times. The chain joins TRBV11-2 to TRBJ2-1; TRBD1 matches at 8 bases. Germline V lookup: CDR1 SGHAT, CDR2 FQNNGV. J gave up 5 bases and V 5 bases, and 8 bases lay outside the gene matches. CDR3 size: 15 residues. In nucleotides, the CDR3 is TGTGCCAGCAGCCACCTTTACAGGGGGGACAATGAGCAGTTCTTC. Amino acid sequence: CASSHLYRGDNEQFF.

V is TRBV7-2 and J is TRBJ2-7; 8 positions agree with TRBD2. The DNA matches TRBJ2-5 better at its end, which makes the J call doubtful. This CDR3 contains 17 residues. Germline V lookup: CDR1 SGHTA, CDR2 FQGNSA. CDR3 DNA sequence: TGTGCCAGCAGCTTATGGTATCGGGGGGGGCCGAGGGAGACCCAGTACTTC. This translates into CASSLWYRGGPRETQYF.

The rearrangement uses TRBV12-3 or TRBV12-4 and TRBJ2-7, with 7 nucleotides matching TRBD1. The junction had 8 bases not matched to a gene; V was cut back by 7 bases and J by 2 bases. The CDR3 sequence is 14 residues long. The DNA for the CDR3 is TGTGCCAGCAACCCGGGACAGAACACCTACGAGCAGTACTTC. Its protein product is CASNPGQNTYEQYF.

The chain links TRBV6-2 or TRBV6-3 to TRBJ2-3; D remains unclear. Germline CDR1 and CDR2: MNHEY and SVGEGT. The CDR3 covers 15 residues. V was trimmed by 1 base and J by 2 bases, leaving 10 bases between them. DNA for the CDR3: TGTGCCAGCAGTTACTGGGTAGAACCCACAGATACGCAGTATTTT. It codes for CASSYWVEPTDTQYF.

This clonotype was found a few times. Germline is not matched at one junction end, which may reflect a read error. The chain carries TRBV12-3 or TRBV12-4 and TRBJ2-7, with D perhaps matching TRBD1 (6 bases). This CDR3 has 12 residues. The CDR3 DNA reads TGTGCCAGCAGTTTGGGGGCCTACGAGCAGTGCTTC. As protein: CASSLGAYEQCF.

The chain joins TRBV7-9 to TRBJ1-4; TRBD1 agrees at 8 bases. This CDR3 spans 15 amino acids. Trimming cost V 4 bases and J 8 bases; bases outside gene matches: 9. CDR1 and CDR2 from the germline V gene are SEHNR and FQNEAQ (reference sequence). The CDR3 reads CASSSRTGSEEKLFF. CDR3 sequence (DNA): TGTGCCAGCAGCTCCCGGACAGGGTCCGAGGAAAAACTGTTTTTT.

The rearrangement links TRBV20-1 to TRBJ2-1; D may be TRBD2 (6 bases). The V gene's germline CDR1 is DFQATT and CDR2 SNEGSKA (reference sequence). V lost 4 bases, J lost 9 bases, and 13 bases lay in between. There are 12 residues in the CDR3. The CDR3 loop reads CSATGKGGEQFF. The CDR3 nucleotides read TGCAGTGCTACGGGTAAGGGAGGTGAGCAGTTCTTC.

The gene calls are TRBV7-2 and TRBJ2-1; possibly TRBD1 for D (5 bases). V was cut by 1 base and J by 10 bases, with 17 bases left in between. In germline, CDR1 is SGHTA, CDR2 FQGNSA. The CDR3 runs to 15 residues. This CDR3 is CASSLGRAGLGEQFF. The CDR3 coding sequence is TGTGCCAGCAGCTTAGGCAGGGCAGGCCTGGGGGAGCAGTTCTTC. Supplemented by reference TRBV7-2 and TRBJ2-1, the full variable domain reads GAGVSQSPSNKVTEKGKDVELRCDPISGHTALYWYRQSLGQGLEFLIYFQGNSAPDKSGLPSDRFSAERTGGSVSTLTIQRTQQEDSAVYLCASSLGRAGLGEQFFGPGTRLTVL.

CDR3 residues: CASSHGVELHEQFF. In DNA form, the CDR3 reads TGTGCCAGCAGCCATGGGGTAGAGCTGCATGAGCAGTTCTTC. The gene calls are TRBV7-9 and TRBJ2-1; D not resolved. V lost 5 bases and J lost 8, with 16 bases in between. The CDR3 is 14 amino acids. Germline loops: CDR1 SEHNR, CDR2 FQNEAQ (reference sequence).

This chain links TRBV7-3 with TRBJ2-3; either TRBD1 or TRBD2 may fit D (7 bases each). Germline V gives CDR1 SGHTA, CDR2 FQGTGA. This CDR3 contains 18 residues. Trimming pared 4 bases from V and 1 base from J, leaving 21 bases between. The CDR3 loop reads CASSYLGTAGLRTDTQYF. In DNA, the CDR3 is TGTGCCAGCAGCTACCTCGGGACAGCGGGACTCCGCACAGATACGCAGTATTTT.

The chain couples TRBV29-1 to TRBJ2-7, with TRBD1 matching over 10 bases. The length of the CDR3 is 11 residues. Germline V CDR1 and CDR2: SQVTM, ANQGSEA. V lost 7 bases to trimming and J lost 5 bases; unmatched junction nucleotides: 2. This CDR3 is CSAGTGDEQYF. The CDR3 nucleotides read TGCAGCGCCGGGACAGGGGACGAGCAGTACTTC.

The rearrangement joins TRBV7-9 to TRBJ2-5, with a tentative D call TRBD2 (5 bases). Gene TRBJ2-1 matches the end of the DNA better, so the J call may be wrong. CDR1 is SEHNR and CDR2 is FQNEAQ in the germline V gene (reference sequence). This CDR3 contains 16 residues. The CDR3 loop reads CASSPTAMGRVEWQFF. The CDR3 DNA reads TGTGCCAGCAGCCCTACCGCGATGGGGAGAGTGGAGTGGCAGTTCTTC.